This T cell receptor beta chain was sequenced during a study of STAT5B mutations in CD4+ large granular lymphocyte leukemia. Study as a whole: CD8+ depletion followed by anti-CD4 microbead selection was applied to cryopreserved cells.

This CDR3 is 17 amino acids long. The germline gives CDR1 MGHRA, CDR2 YSYEKL. The V end lost 1 base, the J end lost 3 bases, and 19 bases lay between the germline ends. The repertoire was sequenced with immunoSEQ multiplex PCR; TCRdb's copy has only in-frame clones and lacks some. The data contain over 950 clones, about three quarters of them singletons. The receptor was isolated from a man aged 70-80 years with CD4+ T-cell large granular lymphocyte leukemia. The specimen was PBMCs. This chain links TRBV4-1 with TRBJ2-7; D is unresolved. CDR3 loop: CASSQGTGPNPIYEQYF. DNA of the CDR3: TGCGCCAGCAGCCAAGGCACCGGACCCAACCCAATCTACGAGCAGTACTTC.